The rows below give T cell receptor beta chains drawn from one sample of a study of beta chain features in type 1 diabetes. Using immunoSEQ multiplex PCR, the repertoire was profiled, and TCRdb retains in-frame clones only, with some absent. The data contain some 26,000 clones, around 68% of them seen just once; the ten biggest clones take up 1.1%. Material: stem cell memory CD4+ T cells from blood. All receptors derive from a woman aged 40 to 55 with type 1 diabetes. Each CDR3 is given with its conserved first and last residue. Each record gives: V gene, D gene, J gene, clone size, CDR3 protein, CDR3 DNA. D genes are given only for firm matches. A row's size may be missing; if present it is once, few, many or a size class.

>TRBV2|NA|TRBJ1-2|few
CAVGGYGYTF
TGTGCCGTTGGAGGCTATGGCTACACCTTC
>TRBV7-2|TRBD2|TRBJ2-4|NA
CASSFSGGLVKNIQYF
TGTGCCAGCAGCTTCAGCGGGGGGCTGGTCAAAAACATTCAGTACTTC
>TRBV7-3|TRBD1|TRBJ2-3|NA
CASSYRGDTQYF
TGTGCCAGCAGCTACAGGGGGGATACGCAGTATTTT
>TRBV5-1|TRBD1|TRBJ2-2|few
CASSPLGQGPGELFF
TGCGCCAGCAGCCCTTTGGGACAGGGCCCCGGGGAGCTGTTTTTT
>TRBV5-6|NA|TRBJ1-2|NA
CASSPYSDSNYGYTF
TGTGCCAGCAGCCCTTACAGCGACAGTAACTATGGCTACACCTTC
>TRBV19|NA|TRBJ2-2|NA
CASSHPGHNTGELFF
TGTGCCAGTAGTCATCCGGGACACAACACCGGGGAGCTGTTTTTT
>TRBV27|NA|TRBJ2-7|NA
CASSLSPRAGRNEQYF
TGTGCCAGCAGTTTATCTCCGAGGGCAGGGAGGAACGAGCAGTACTTC
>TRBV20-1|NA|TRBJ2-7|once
CSARLTGEQYF
TGCAGTGCTAGACTCACTGGCGAGCAGTACTTC
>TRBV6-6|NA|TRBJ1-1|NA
CASSQQVTEAFF
TGTGCCAGCAGCCAGCAGGTCACTGAAGCTTTCTTT
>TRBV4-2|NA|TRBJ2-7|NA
CASSLGGQGGYEQYF
TGTGCCAGCAGCTTGGGAGGCCAGGGTGGATACGAGCAGTACTTC
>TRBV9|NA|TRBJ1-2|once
CASSAERREGGYTF
TGTGCCAGCAGCGCAGAAAGGCGGGAGGGTGGCTACACCTTC
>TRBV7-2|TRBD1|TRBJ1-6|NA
CASSSQGADSPLHF
TGTGCCAGCAGCTCCCAGGGGGCAGATTCACCCCTCCACTTT
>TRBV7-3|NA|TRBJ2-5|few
CASSPRQGRQETQYF
TGTGCCAGCAGCCCCCGTCAGGGCAGACAAGAGACCCAGTACTTC
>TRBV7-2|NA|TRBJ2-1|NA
CASSWGGVSYNEQFF
TGTGCCAGCAGCTGGGGCGGGGTCTCCTACAATGAGCAGTTCTTC
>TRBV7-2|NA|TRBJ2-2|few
CASSFYTSRELFF
TGTGCCAGCAGCTTTTATACTAGCCGGGAGCTGTTTTTT
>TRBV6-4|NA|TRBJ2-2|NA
CASSEQATGELFF
TGTGCCAGCAGTGAACAGGCCACCGGGGAGCTGTTTTTT
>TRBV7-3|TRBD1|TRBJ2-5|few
CASSLKDRAGTQYF
TGTGCCAGCAGCTTAAAGGACAGGGCGGGGACCCAGTACTTC
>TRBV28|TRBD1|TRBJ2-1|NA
CASKSQGALGNNEQFF
TGTGCCAGCAAGTCCCAGGGGGCACTTGGCAACAATGAGCAGTTCTTC
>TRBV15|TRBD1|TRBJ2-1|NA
CATTKDRGNEQFF
TGTGCCACCACGAAGGACAGGGGCAATGAGCAGTTCTTC
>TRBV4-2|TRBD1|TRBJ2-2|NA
CASSRDRVNTGELFF
TGTGCCAGCAGTCGAGACAGGGTGAACACCGGGGAGCTGTTTTTT
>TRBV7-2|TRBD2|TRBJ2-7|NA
CASSLQRGHEQYF
TGTGCCAGCAGCCTACAGCGGGGTCACGAGCAGTACTTC
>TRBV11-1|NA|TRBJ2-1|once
CASSLPGRIEFF
TGTGCCAGCAGCCTACCAGGGCGGATTGAGTTCTTC
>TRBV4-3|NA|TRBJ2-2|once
CASSQAKRMELFF
TGCGCCAGCAGCCAAGCCAAGCGAATGGAGCTGTTTTTT
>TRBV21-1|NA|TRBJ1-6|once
CASRPTGGHF
TGTGCCAGCAGACCGACAGGGGGCCACTTT
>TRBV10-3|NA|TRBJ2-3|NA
CAISESSVTDTQYF
TGTGCCATCAGTGAGTCGTCAGTAACAGATACGCAGTATTTT
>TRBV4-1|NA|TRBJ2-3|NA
CASTSRGGSADTQYF
TGCGCCAGCACCTCCCGAGGAGGGAGCGCAGATACGCAGTATTTT
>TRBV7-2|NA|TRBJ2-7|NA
CASSFPAGFRGSYEQYF
TGTGCCAGCAGCTTTCCCGCAGGGTTTCGAGGTTCCTACGAGCAGTACTTC
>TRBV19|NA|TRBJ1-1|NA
CASSMVAGNTEAFF
TGTGCCAGTAGTATGGTAGCGGGAAACACTGAAGCTTTCTTT
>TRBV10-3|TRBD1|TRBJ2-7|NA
CATGTGGTLTYEQYF
TGTGCCACCGGGACAGGGGGTACTCTTACCTACGAGCAGTACTTC
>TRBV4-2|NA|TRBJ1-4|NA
CASRSEKLFF
TGTGCCAGCAGGAGTGAAAAACTGTTTTTT
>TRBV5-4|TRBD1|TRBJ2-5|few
CASSSDRGRETQYF
TGTGCCAGCAGTTCGGACAGGGGGCGGGAGACCCAGTACTTC
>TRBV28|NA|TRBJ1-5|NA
CASSLATGMNQPQHF
TGTGCCAGCAGCCTAGCCACAGGGATGAATCAGCCCCAGCATTTT
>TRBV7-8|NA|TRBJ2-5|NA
CASGAWETQYF
TGTGCCAGCGGGGCGTGGGAGACCCAGTACTTC
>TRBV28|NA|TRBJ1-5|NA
CASSSTASNQPQHF
TGTGCCAGCAGTTCGACAGCTAGCAATCAGCCCCAGCATTTT
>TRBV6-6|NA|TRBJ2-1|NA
CASSFSSDYNEQFF
TGTGCCAGCAGTTTTAGCAGTGATTACAATGAGCAGTTCTTC
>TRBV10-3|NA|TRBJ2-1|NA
CAISDRDIWGNEQFF
TGTGCCATCAGTGATAGGGACATTTGGGGGAATGAGCAGTTCTTC
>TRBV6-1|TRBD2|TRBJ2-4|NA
CASSEGAGGIQYF
TGTGCCAGCAGTGAAGGAGCGGGGGGCATTCAGTACTTC
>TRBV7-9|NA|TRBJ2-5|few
CASSREQETQYF
TGTGCCAGCAGCCGGGAGCAAGAGACCCAGTACTTC
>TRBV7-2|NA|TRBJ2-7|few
CASSQVGGSRTYEQYF
TGTGCCAGCAGCCAAGTAGGAGGGAGTCGAACGTACGAGCAGTACTTC
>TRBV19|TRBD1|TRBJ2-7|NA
CASSTGQGAYEQYF
TGTGCCAGTAGTACCGGACAGGGGGCGTACGAGCAGTACTTC
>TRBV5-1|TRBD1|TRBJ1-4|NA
CASSRGTGGTNEKLFF
TGCGCCAGCAGCCGGGGGACAGGGGGAACTAATGAAAAACTGTTTTTT
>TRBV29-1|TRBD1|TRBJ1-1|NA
CSVRQGTEAFF
TGCAGCGTGAGACAGGGAACTGAAGCTTTCTTT
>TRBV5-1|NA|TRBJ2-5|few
CASSPDQETQYF
TGCGCCAGCAGCCCTGACCAAGAGACCCAGTACTTC
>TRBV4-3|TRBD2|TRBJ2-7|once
CASSQGASGEQYF
TGCGCCAGCAGCCAAGGGGCTAGCGGCGAGCAGTACTTC
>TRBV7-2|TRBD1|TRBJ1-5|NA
CASSPGTGRSNQPQHF
TGTGCCAGCAGCCCAGGGACAGGGAGGAGCAATCAGCCCCAGCATTTT
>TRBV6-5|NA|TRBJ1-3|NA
CASSWTVFDTIYF
TGTGCCAGCAGTTGGACAGTGTTTGACACCATATATTTT
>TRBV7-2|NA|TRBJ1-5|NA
CASSPEGHQPQHF
TGTGCCAGCAGCCCGGAGGGGCATCAGCCCCAGCATTTT
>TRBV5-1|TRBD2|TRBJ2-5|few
CASSLAGTSGGQETQYF
TGCGCCAGCAGCTTGGCCGGGACTAGCGGGGGGCAAGAGACCCAGTACTTC
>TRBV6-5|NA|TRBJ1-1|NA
CASSYQGRGEAFF
TGTGCCAGCAGTTACCAGGGGCGCGGTGAAGCTTTCTTT
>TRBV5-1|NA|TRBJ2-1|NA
CASSLDSGQTFPGYNEQFF
TGCGCCAGCAGCTTGGATTCAGGACAGACATTTCCTGGGTACAATGAGCAGTTCTTC
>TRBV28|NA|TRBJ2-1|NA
CASLGVGEQFF
TGTGCCAGCCTAGGGGTGGGCGAGCAGTTCTTC
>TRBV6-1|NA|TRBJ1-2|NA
CASSGAGEWYGYTF
TGTGCCAGCAGTGGGGCAGGGGAGTGGTATGGCTACACCTTC